This TCR beta chain was obtained from a study of blood T cell repertoires in COVID-19. Looking at the study overall: The United States, Italy and Spain provided the acute and convalescent COVID-19 samples.

Measured with immunoSEQ multiplex PCR; TCRdb has only the in-frame clones, and not every one. The sample records under 250,000 clones, roughly 80% being singletons. This clone was counted only a few times. CDR1 and CDR2 from the germline V gene are SGHDN and FVKESK. The CDR3 sequence is 15 residues long. Unmatched junction bases numbered 4, after V lost 2 bases and J lost 7 bases. The chain joins TRBV14 to TRBJ1-4, with 10 positions matching TRBD1. This receptor was taken from a woman aged 80 or over with acute or convalescent COVID-19. Material for sequencing was peripheral blood. In DNA, the CDR3 is TGTGCCAGCAGCCAACTCGACAGGGGGCCTGAAAAACTGTTTTTT. It codes for CASSQLDRGPEKLFF.